This T cell receptor beta chain derives from a study of cytomegalovirus exposure and HLA in healthy donors. Findings and limits, study-wide: Rare TCR sequences predominated, though certain public TCRs were found in many donors.

The PCR had 60 Vbeta and 13 Jbeta primers. The method was immunoSEQ multiplex PCR; TCRdb's version includes in-frame clones alone and lacks a portion of them. The profile shows roughly 66,000 clones, less than 80% of them singletons. The CDR3 length is 20 residues. With 5 bases removed from V and 1 base from J, the gap between germline ends came to 27 bases. CDR1 is SGHTA, CDR2 FQGTGA, per germline. In regard to this clone: Its cognate antigen is unknown.

The chain has TRBV7-3 and TRBJ2-1; D is possibly TRBD2 (6 bases). The TCR was taken from a woman between 50 and 59 years old in good health and CMV-seronegative. What was sequenced was PBMCs. The CDR3: CASSTSLGTGPKKSYNEQFF. In DNA form, the CDR3 reads TGTGCCAGCAGCACCAGCCTAGGGACTGGACCCAAGAAGTCCTACAATGAGCAGTTCTTC.